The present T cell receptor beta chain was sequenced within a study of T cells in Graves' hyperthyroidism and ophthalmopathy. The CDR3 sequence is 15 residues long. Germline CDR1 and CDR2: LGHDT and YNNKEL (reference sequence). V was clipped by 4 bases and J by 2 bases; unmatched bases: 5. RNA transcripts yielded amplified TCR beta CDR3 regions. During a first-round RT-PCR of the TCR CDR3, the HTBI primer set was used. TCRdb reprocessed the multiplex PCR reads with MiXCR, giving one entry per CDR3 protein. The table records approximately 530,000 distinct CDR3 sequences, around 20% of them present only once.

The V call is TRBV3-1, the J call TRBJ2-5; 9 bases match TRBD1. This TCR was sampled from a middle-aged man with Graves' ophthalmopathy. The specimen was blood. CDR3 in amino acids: CASSPGTGRQETQYF. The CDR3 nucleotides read TGTGCCAGCAGCCCCGGGACAGGGCGACAAGAGACCCAGTACTTC.